These 21 T cell receptor beta chains originate from one sample sequenced in a study of T cells expressing NK-cell markers. Following a re-call of the 5' RACE reads, TCRdb has one entry per CDR3 protein and lacks DNA. Its listing shows about 550,000 distinct CDR3 sequences. Sequencing was done on a sample of blood T cells: a sorted CD56 or NKG2C T cell subset, CD4+ or CD8+ T cells, or bulk PBMC T cells (not recorded which). These receptors were taken from a young man in good health.

The chain is built from TRBV5-1 and TRBJ2-3; the D gene TCRdb calls, TRBD2, cannot be checked with no DNA. This CDR3 region has 17 residues. CDR1 SGHRS and CDR2 YFSETQ come from the germline V gene. This CDR3 reads CASSHRDSLPDTDTQYF.

This rearrangement joins TRBV30 to TRBJ1-2. This CDR3 has 13 residues. Germline CDR1 reads GTSNPN; CDR2 reads SVGIG (reference sequence). The CDR3 sequence: CACLTSYSYGYTF. Full variable domain (remainder filled in from reference TRBV30 and TRBJ1-2): SQTIHQWPATLVQPVGSPLSLECTVEGTSNPNLYWYRQAAGRGLQLLFYSVGIGQISSEVPQNLSASRPQDRQFILSSKKLLLSDSGFYLCACLTSYSYGYTFGSGTRLTVV.

This chain connects TRBV12-3 or TRBV12-4 to TRBJ2-1; TCRdb's D call of TRBD1 is untestable without DNA. CDR3 size: 14 residues. The CDR3 sequence is CASSLVARGDEQFF.

The rearrangement joins TRBV2 to TRBJ2-3; no DNA is available, so the TRBD1 call from TCRdb remains unchecked. The CDR3 runs to 15 residues. Germline lookup yields CDR1 SNHLY and CDR2 FYNNEI. The CDR3 is CASSEERGSPDTQYF.

The rearrangement uses TRBV7-8 and TRBJ2-3. Germline CDR1 reads SGHVS; CDR2 reads FQNEAQ. The CDR3 extends over 17 amino acids. CDR3 loop: CASSSKRTVPITDTQYF.

The chain carries TRBV12-3 or TRBV12-4 and TRBJ1-2; no DNA is available, so the TRBD1 call from TCRdb remains unchecked. The length of the CDR3 is 13 residues. The CDR3 sequence: CASSLGQVYGYTF.

J is TRBJ1-1 and V is TRBV20-1; TCRdb picks TRBD1, but there is no DNA to check that call. Per germline, CDR1 DFQATT and CDR2 SNEGSKA (reference sequence). CDR3 size: 15 residues. The CDR3 region is CSARISGTGATEAFF.

The rearrangement links TRBV19 to TRBJ1-1. The CDR3 is made up of 16 amino acids. CDR1 and CDR2 from the germline V gene are LNHDA and SQIVND (reference sequence). This chain's CDR3 is CASSIWGIEVDTEAFF.

The rearrangement joins TRBV6-5 to TRBJ2-3; TCRdb indicates TRBD1, and absent DNA this call remains unverified. The CDR3 has 15 amino acids. Germline-derived CDR1 and CDR2 are MNHEY and SVGAGI. The CDR3 sequence: CASSYENPRTDTQYF.

The V call is TRBV29-1, the J call TRBJ2-1; the D gene TCRdb calls, TRBD1, cannot be checked with no DNA. CDR1 is SQVTM, CDR2 ANQGSEA, per germline. The CDR3 spans 15 residues. The CDR3 loop reads CSAVAGQALVNEQFF.

V is TRBV11-2 and J is TRBJ2-7; TCRdb's D gene call, TRBD2, goes unchecked for lack of DNA. The CDR3 has 15 residues. Germline V CDR1 and CDR2: SGHAT, FQNNGV. CDR3 region: CASSLARGDSYEQYF. The full variable domain, its missing parts supplied by reference TRBV11-2 and TRBJ2-7, is EAGVAQSPRYKIIEKRQSVAFWCNPISGHATLYWYQQILGQGPKLLIQFQNNGVVDDSQLPKDRFSAERLKGVDSTLKIQPAKLEDSAVYLCASSLARGDSYEQYFGPGTRLTVT.

V is TRBV7-9 and J is TRBJ2-7; TCRdb reports TRBD2, a call that lacks DNA to check it against. Germline values: CDR1 SEHNR, CDR2 FQNEAQ (reference sequence). This CDR3 comprises 14 residues. The chain's CDR3 is CASSLARGGDEQYF.

This chain uses TRBV4-1 with TRBJ1-1; TCRdb picks TRBD1, but there is no DNA to check that call. CDR1 MGHRA and CDR2 YSYEKL come from the germline V gene. The CDR3 has 14 amino acids. This chain's CDR3 is CASATGVSNTEAFF.

The gene calls are TRBV24-1 and TRBJ1-2; the D gene TCRdb calls, TRBD1, cannot be checked with no DNA. Per the germline V gene, CDR1 is KGHDR and CDR2 is SFDVKD. The CDR3 length is 15 residues. CDR3 sequence reads: CATSPTGTGNYGYTF.

The chain recombines TRBV7-9 with TRBJ2-2. The germline CDR1 and CDR2 sequences are SEHNR and FQNEAQ (reference sequence). CDR3 length: 12 amino acids. The CDR3 region is CASSGNSGELFF.

The V gene is TRBV20-1, the J gene TRBJ2-7; the D call of TRBD2 rests on TCRdb alone, since no DNA is present to check it. The length of the CDR3 is 15 residues. Germline V CDR1 and CDR2: DFQATT, SNEGSKA (reference sequence). The CDR3 protein is CSAPRASARAREQYF.

This chain links TRBV5-6 with TRBJ2-2. The V gene's germline CDR1 is SGHDT and CDR2 YYEEEE. The CDR3 runs to 16 residues. The CDR3 is CASSLVGAVNTGELFF.

The rearrangement links TRBV20-1 to TRBJ2-4; TCRdb proposes TRBD1, but this gene call is untestable without DNA. Per germline, CDR1 DFQATT and CDR2 SNEGSKA (reference sequence). CDR3 length equals 15 residues. The CDR3 loop reads CSARGAGRLQNIQYF.

The gene calls are TRBV11-2 and TRBJ2-1; TCRdb indicates TRBD2, and absent DNA this call remains unverified. Germline assignment: CDR1 SGHAT and CDR2 FQNNGV. The CDR3 covers 16 residues. The CDR3 sequence: CASSILAGAAYNEQFF.

The rearrangement links TRBV5-1 to TRBJ2-5; TCRdb's D call, TRBD1, is unchecked because there is no DNA. CDR3 length: 15 residues. In germline, CDR1 is SGHRS, CDR2 YFSETQ. The CDR3 spells CASSLDDRAKETQYF.

V is TRBV5-1 and J is TRBJ1-6. CDR3 size: 15 residues. Germline CDR1 is SGHRS and CDR2 is YFSETQ. The CDR3 loop is CASSLEHSDNSPLHF.